This T cell receptor (beta chain) appears in the sequencing data of a study of blood T cell repertoires in COVID-19. Turning to the study itself: In each case, the material was cDNA or gDNA derived from T cells, B-cell-depleted T cells, or PBMCs.

Original methodology: Amplified reference gene primers provided the basis for estimating nucleated cell counts. Repertoires were generated with immunoSEQ multiplex PCR, while TCRdb's copy carries only in-frame clones and drops some. D and trimming were read from the DNA, whereas the V and J calls and clone size are those reported in that table. The sample has 160,000 or so clones, less than 90% seen once; the top ten hold about 2.4%. Germline V gene lookup returns CDR1 LGHDT and CDR2 YNNKEL (reference sequence). The length of the CDR3 is 14 residues. Trimming at V came to 4 bases and at J to 7 bases, leaving 3 bases not matched to a gene.

The sequence came from a woman in her 70s with acute or convalescent COVID-19. The genes are TRBV3-1 (or the pseudogene TRBV3-2) and TRBJ1-4, with 10 bases identical to TRBD1. Sequencing was done on a sample of peripheral blood. CDR3 amino acids: CASSPGTGAEKLFF. The CDR3 nucleotides read TGTGCCAGCAGCCCCGGGACAGGGGCTGAAAAACTGTTTTTT.